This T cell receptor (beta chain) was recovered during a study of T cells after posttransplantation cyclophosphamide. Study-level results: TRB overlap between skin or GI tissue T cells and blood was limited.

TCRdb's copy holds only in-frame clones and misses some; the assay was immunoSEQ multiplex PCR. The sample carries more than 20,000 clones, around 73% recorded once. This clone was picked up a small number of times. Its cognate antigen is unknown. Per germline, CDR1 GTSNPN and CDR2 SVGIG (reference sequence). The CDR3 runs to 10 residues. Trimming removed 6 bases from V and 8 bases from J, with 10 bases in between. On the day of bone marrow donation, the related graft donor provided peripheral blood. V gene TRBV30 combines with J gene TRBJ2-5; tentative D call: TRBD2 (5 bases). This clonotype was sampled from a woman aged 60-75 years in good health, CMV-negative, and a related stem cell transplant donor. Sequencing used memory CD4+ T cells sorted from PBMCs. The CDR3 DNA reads TGTGCCTGCGGACTCTCCACCCAGTACTTC. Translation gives CACGLSTQYF. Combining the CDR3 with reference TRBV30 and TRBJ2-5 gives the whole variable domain SQTIHQWPATLVQPVGSPLSLECTVEGTSNPNLYWYRQAAGRGLQLLFYSVGIGQISSEVPQNLSASRPQDRQFILSSKKLLLSDSGFYLCACGLSTQYFGPGTRLLVL.